This T cell receptor beta chain stems from a study of blood T cells in healthy people across ages. Overall study results and limits: Leaving the PBMCs unsorted stopped any conclusive comparison of naive versus antigen-experienced cells. Comparison with aged donors showed that long-lived donors had more naive CD4+ cells and higher diversity.

Using a J-beta primer mix together with a sample-barcoded 5' primer, a second PCR was run for roughly 7 to 11 cycles. TCRdb recomputed calls from the 5' RACE reads with MiXCR, one row per CDR3 protein. The sample carries some 1,000,000 distinct CDR3 sequences, roughly 24% recorded once. A word on this clonotype: The antigen is unknown.

Every participating donor contributed about 10 milliliters of peripheral blood through a draw. V lost 5 bases to trimming and J lost 5 bases, with 21 bases between them. CDR3 length: 16 amino acids. Germline V gives CDR1 MNHNS, CDR2 SASEGT. These data also formed part of another study, on T cells of mothers and their children. In that study: The study recruited a few healthy Caucasian mothers and their six children as donors.

The sequenced sample was blood. The clonotype comes from a girl aged 2-15 years in good health. This chain uses TRBV6-1 with TRBJ2-5; D possibly uses TRBD1 or TRBD2 (5 bases each). The CDR3 nucleotides read TGTGCCAGCAGTCGGACGGGACCGCGGACCCTTGAGACCCAGTACTTC. Translating it yields CASSRTGPRTLETQYF.